The rows below give T cell receptor beta chains drawn from one sample of a study of STAT3 mutations in large granular lymphocyte leukemia. Method: immunoSEQ multiplex PCR; TCRdb's copy keeps in-frame clones and lacks some. The data show tens of thousands of clones, roughly three quarters seen once. Sequenced sample: PBMCs. The receptors were gathered from a human donor with T large granular lymphocyte leukemia. Some clones in this sample may be carry-over from other donors' samples. Both conserved end residues are part of each CDR3. Each record gives: J gene, V gene, clone size, D gene, CDR3 protein, CDR3 DNA. D genes are given only for firm matches. For some rows the clone size is stated as once, few or many, or as a class when expanded; others skip it.

j_gene: TRBJ1-3
v_gene: TRBV29-1
abundance: NA
d_gene: NA
CDR3aa: CSVGTEAGNTIYF
CDR3nt: TGCAGCGTTGGGACGGAAGCTGGAAACACCATATATTTT

j_gene: TRBJ1-2
v_gene: TRBV14
abundance: NA
d_gene: NA
CDR3aa: CASSQGLLGYTF
CDR3nt: TGTGCCAGCAGCCAAGGCCTACTCGGCTACACCTTC

j_gene: TRBJ1-1
v_gene: TRBV18
abundance: NA
d_gene: NA
CDR3aa: CASSPQGGNTEAFF
CDR3nt: TGTGCCAGCTCCCCACAAGGGGGGAACACTGAAGCTTTCTTT

j_gene: TRBJ1-2
v_gene: TRBV10-2
abundance: few
d_gene: TRBD1
CDR3aa: CASNADRVGYGYTF
CDR3nt: TGCGCCAGCAACGCGGACAGGGTAGGGTATGGCTACACCTTC

j_gene: TRBJ2-7
v_gene: TRBV6-6
abundance: NA
d_gene: TRBD2
CDR3aa: CASSATSGYEQYF
CDR3nt: TGTGCCAGCAGTGCGACTAGCGGCTACGAGCAGTACTTC

j_gene: TRBJ2-3
v_gene: TRBV4-3
abundance: once
d_gene: TRBD2
CDR3aa: CASSQLAGGITDTQYF
CDR3nt: TGCGCCAGCAGCCAACTAGCGGGCGGAATCACAGATACGCAGTATTTT

j_gene: TRBJ2-5
v_gene: TRBV28
abundance: NA
d_gene: NA
CDR3aa: CASRSRGQETQYF
CDR3nt: TGTGCCAGCAGGTCTAGGGGCCAAGAGACCCAGTACTTC

j_gene: TRBJ2-3
v_gene: TRBV11-3
abundance: NA
d_gene: NA
CDR3aa: CASSLSGSTDTQYF
CDR3nt: TGTGCCAGCAGCTTATCGGGCAGCACAGATACGCAGTATTTT

j_gene: TRBJ2-3
v_gene: TRBV28
abundance: NA
d_gene: NA
CDR3aa: CASSLPGKTDTQYF
CDR3nt: TGTGCCAGCAGTTTACCAGGGAAAACAGATACGCAGTATTTT

j_gene: TRBJ2-2
v_gene: TRBV9
abundance: NA
d_gene: NA
CDR3aa: CASSAAVTGELFF
CDR3nt: TGTGCCAGCAGCGCCGCCGTAACCGGGGAGCTGTTTTTT

j_gene: TRBJ1-2
v_gene: TRBV7-8
abundance: NA
d_gene: NA
CDR3aa: CASSPTRGGYGYTF
CDR3nt: TGTGCCAGCAGCCCAACAAGGGGAGGCTATGGCTACACCTTC

j_gene: TRBJ2-7
v_gene: TRBV28
abundance: NA
d_gene: NA
CDR3aa: CASSQSGTVYEQYF
CDR3nt: TGTGCCAGCAGTCAAAGCGGGACAGTCTACGAGCAGTACTTC

j_gene: TRBJ2-5
v_gene: TRBV7-7
abundance: NA
d_gene: TRBD2
CDR3aa: CASSLGGAGGQETQYF
CDR3nt: TGTGCTAGCAGCTTAGGTGGCGCGGGGGGGCAGGAGACCCAGTACTTC

j_gene: TRBJ1-1
v_gene: TRBV5-1
abundance: NA
d_gene: NA
CDR3aa: CASSPDRNPGEAFF
CDR3nt: TGCGCCAGCAGCCCCGACAGAAATCCAGGTGAAGCTTTCTTT

j_gene: TRBJ2-7
v_gene: TRBV19
abundance: NA
d_gene: NA
CDR3aa: CASSRGTSYEQYF
CDR3nt: TGTGCCAGTAGTCGGGGGACCTCCTACGAGCAGTACTTC

j_gene: TRBJ1-2
v_gene: TRBV6-5
abundance: few
d_gene: NA
CDR3aa: CASSYSRGGRGYGYTF
CDR3nt: TGTGCCAGCAGTTACTCCCGGGGAGGGAGAGGCTATGGCTACACCTTC

j_gene: TRBJ1-6
v_gene: TRBV10-2
abundance: NA
d_gene: TRBD1
CDR3aa: CASRADRALNSPLHF
CDR3nt: TGCGCCAGCAGGGCGGACAGGGCCTTAAATTCACCCCTCCACTTT

j_gene: TRBJ2-3
v_gene: TRBV9
abundance: NA
d_gene: NA
CDR3aa: CASSVQGSTDTQYF
CDR3nt: TGTGCCAGCAGCGTCCAGGGGAGCACAGATACGCAGTATTTT

j_gene: TRBJ1-2
v_gene: TRBV11-2
abundance: NA
d_gene: NA
CDR3aa: CASSTTPGLRDGYTF
CDR3nt: TGTGCCAGCAGCACTACCCCAGGGTTGCGCGATGGCTACACCTTC

j_gene: TRBJ2-1
v_gene: TRBV7-9
abundance: NA
d_gene: NA
CDR3aa: CASSPEGSSYNEQFF
CDR3nt: TGTGCCAGCAGTCCCGAAGGCAGCTCCTACAATGAGCAGTTCTTC

j_gene: TRBJ1-2
v_gene: TRBV28
abundance: once
d_gene: TRBD1
CDR3aa: CASSLYQGVNYGYTF
CDR3nt: TGTGCCAGCAGTTTATACCAGGGGGTGAACTATGGCTACACCTTC

j_gene: TRBJ2-1
v_gene: TRBV27
abundance: once
d_gene: NA
CDR3aa: CASSFTGFEQFF
CDR3nt: TGTGCCAGCAGTTTTACAGGGTTTGAGCAGTTCTTC

j_gene: TRBJ2-3
v_gene: TRBV19
abundance: few
d_gene: NA
CDR3aa: CASSYGGRSTDTQYF
CDR3nt: TGTGCCAGTAGTTACGGGGGGCGGAGCACAGATACGCAGTATTTT

j_gene: TRBJ2-3
v_gene: TRBV4-3
abundance: NA
d_gene: NA
CDR3aa: CASSQMGGGRSDTQYF
CDR3nt: TGCGCCAGCAGCCAAATGGGGGGGGGCCGTTCAGATACGCAGTATTTT

j_gene: TRBJ1-1
v_gene: TRBV6-1
abundance: NA
d_gene: TRBD1
CDR3aa: CASSGATGVDTEAFF
CDR3nt: TGTGCCAGCAGTGGAGCAACAGGGGTGGACACTGAAGCTTTCTTT

j_gene: TRBJ2-1
v_gene: TRBV18
abundance: few
d_gene: NA
CDR3aa: CASSPEAGFYNEQFF
CDR3nt: TGTGCCAGCTCACCGGAGGCCGGTTTCTACAATGAGCAGTTCTTC

j_gene: TRBJ2-1
v_gene: TRBV5-1
abundance: NA
d_gene: NA
CDR3aa: CASSLDAPSYNEQFF
CDR3nt: TGCGCCAGCAGCTTGGACGCGCCATCCTACAATGAGCAGTTCTTC

j_gene: TRBJ2-7
v_gene: TRBV29-1
abundance: NA
d_gene: TRBD1
CDR3aa: CSAMTGVPYEQYF
CDR3nt: TGCAGCGCAATGACAGGGGTTCCCTACGAGCAGTACTTC

j_gene: TRBJ1-5
v_gene: TRBV6-5
abundance: NA
d_gene: NA
CDR3aa: CASSPQGYQPQHF
CDR3nt: TGTGCCAGCAGCCCCCAGGGGTATCAGCCCCAGCATTTT

j_gene: TRBJ2-7
v_gene: TRBV5-1
abundance: NA
d_gene: TRBD1
CDR3aa: CASSLGDRGYEQYF
CDR3nt: TGCGCCAGCAGCTTGGGGGACAGGGGCTACGAGCAGTACTTC

j_gene: TRBJ2-6
v_gene: TRBV5-4
abundance: NA
d_gene: NA
CDR3aa: CASPEGESGANVLTF
CDR3nt: TGTGCCAGCCCCGAGGGGGAATCTGGGGCCAACGTCCTGACTTTC

j_gene: TRBJ1-1
v_gene: TRBV9
abundance: NA
d_gene: NA
CDR3aa: CASSVTGNTEAFF
CDR3nt: TGTGCCAGCAGCGTAACCGGGAACACTGAAGCTTTCTTT

j_gene: TRBJ1-6
v_gene: TRBV21-1
abundance: NA
d_gene: NA
CDR3aa: CASSKTKSPLHF
CDR3nt: TGTGCCAGCAGCAAGACCAAATCACCCCTCCACTTT

j_gene: TRBJ1-6
v_gene: TRBV14
abundance: NA
d_gene: NA
CDR3aa: CASSQEAKNSPLHF
CDR3nt: TGTGCCAGCAGCCAAGAGGCGAAAAATTCACCCCTCCACTTT

j_gene: TRBJ2-1
v_gene: TRBV27
abundance: NA
d_gene: TRBD2
CDR3aa: CASGTSGVWWNNEQFF
CDR3nt: TGTGCCAGCGGGACTAGCGGGGTTTGGTGGAACAATGAGCAGTTCTTC

j_gene: TRBJ2-7
v_gene: TRBV4-2
abundance: NA
d_gene: TRBD1
CDR3aa: CASSQDGTALREQYF
CDR3nt: TGTGCCAGCAGCCAAGACGGGACAGCGCTTCGCGAGCAGTACTTC

j_gene: TRBJ1-2
v_gene: TRBV4-1
abundance: NA
d_gene: NA
CDR3aa: CASSQTSADYGYTF
CDR3nt: TGCGCCAGCAGCCAGACCTCAGCGGACTATGGCTACACCTTC

j_gene: TRBJ1-2
v_gene: TRBV9
abundance: NA
d_gene: TRBD1
CDR3aa: CASSSAGTGDFLYGYTF
CDR3nt: TGTGCCAGCAGCTCAGCCGGGACAGGGGACTTCCTCTATGGCTACACCTTC

j_gene: TRBJ2-7
v_gene: TRBV6-5
abundance: NA
d_gene: NA
CDR3aa: CASSYSDGKHEQYF
CDR3nt: TGTGCCAGCAGTTACTCAGACGGGAAACACGAGCAGTACTTC

j_gene: TRBJ1-4
v_gene: TRBV5-4
abundance: NA
d_gene: NA
CDR3aa: CASSSENEKLFF
CDR3nt: TGTGCCAGCAGCTCCGAGAATGAAAAACTGTTTTTT

j_gene: TRBJ2-3
v_gene: TRBV7-6
abundance: NA
d_gene: TRBD2
CDR3aa: CASSLAGTSGGTDTQYF
CDR3nt: TGTGCCAGCAGCTTAGCAGGGACTAGCGGGGGCACAGATACGCAGTATTTT

j_gene: TRBJ1-5
v_gene: TRBV5-1
abundance: NA
d_gene: NA
CDR3aa: CASTSLQPQHF
CDR3nt: TGCGCCAGCACCTCACTACAGCCCCAGCATTTT

j_gene: TRBJ2-1
v_gene: TRBV19
abundance: NA
d_gene: TRBD1
CDR3aa: CASSAPGTGGRDEQFF
CDR3nt: TGTGCCAGTAGTGCCCCGGGGACAGGGGGCCGTGATGAGCAGTTCTTC

j_gene: TRBJ2-5
v_gene: TRBV5-6
abundance: NA
d_gene: NA
CDR3aa: CASSLMETQYF
CDR3nt: TGTGCCAGCAGCTTGATGGAGACCCAGTACTTC

j_gene: TRBJ1-4
v_gene: TRBV28
abundance: NA
d_gene: TRBD1
CDR3aa: CASSRTGLMANEKLFF
CDR3nt: TGTGCCAGCAGTCGGACAGGGTTGATGGCTAATGAAAAACTGTTTTTT

j_gene: TRBJ2-7
v_gene: TRBV25-1
abundance: NA
d_gene: NA
CDR3aa: CASSSRFSGSSYEQYF
CDR3nt: TGTGCCAGCAGTTCAAGGTTTTCAGGGTCTTCCTACGAGCAGTACTTC

j_gene: TRBJ2-2
v_gene: TRBV9
abundance: NA
d_gene: TRBD1
CDR3aa: CASSRETPGQYTGELFF
CDR3nt: TGTGCCAGCAGCCGGGAAACCCCGGGACAGTACACCGGGGAGCTGTTTTTT

j_gene: TRBJ1-1
v_gene: TRBV7-9
abundance: NA
d_gene: NA
CDR3aa: CASSLKAHTEAFF
CDR3nt: TGTGCCAGCAGCTTAAAGGCGCACACTGAAGCTTTCTTT

j_gene: TRBJ2-3
v_gene: TRBV6-5
abundance: few
d_gene: NA
CDR3aa: CASSYLDTQYF
CDR3nt: TGTGCCAGCAGTTACCTAGATACGCAGTATTTT